A selection of T cell receptor beta chains follows, all from one sample in a study of T-cell reconstitution after alpha-beta-depleted transplantation in children. TCRdb passed the PCR reads through MiXCR, listing each CDR3 protein once. The sample records about 980,000 distinct CDR3 sequences, roughly 29% being singletons. This sample comprised PBMCs, mostly from graft donor cells, obtained 360 days after TCRalphabeta/CD19-depleted stem cell transplant. Receptors were obtained from a boy under two years old who had a stem cell transplant for SCID, so the T cells may come from the graft donor. CDR3s include the opening cysteine and the closing phenylalanine or tryptophan. A D gene is named only where the DNA matches it firmly. Some rows mark clone size as missing; the rest say once, few, many or name a class of expanded clone.

j_call d_call v_call clone_size cdr3_nt cdr3_aa
TRBJ2-5 - TRBV24-1 few TGTGCCACCTCGCGTTCGGGGAGCCAAGAGACCCAGTACTTC CATSRSGSQETQYF
TRBJ2-1 TRBD1 TRBV9 few TGTGCCAGCAGCGGAGGCGCGGGACAGGGCCCCAATGAGCAGTTCTTC CASSGGAGQGPNEQFF
TRBJ1-1 - TRBV12-3/TRBV12-4 few TGTGCCAGCAGCTACGATCAGGGCGGGATCACTGAAGCTTTCTTT CASSYDQGGITEAFF
TRBJ2-7 - TRBV19 - TGTGCCAGTAGTGCCCAGTGGAGGACCTACGAGCAGTACTTC CASSAQWRTYEQYF
TRBJ2-5 TRBD2 TRBV4-1 few TGCGCCAGCAGCCAGAGTGACGGGGGGGGTGCGTCGACCCAGTACTTC CASSQSDGGGASTQYF
TRBJ2-7 - TRBV5-1 - TGCGCCAGCAGCCCTGACCGAGTTCAGTACTTC CASSPDRVQYF
TRBJ1-1 - TRBV6-2/TRBV6-3 few TGTGCCAGCAGTCCCGCTTGGGTAACAGGTGAAGCTTTCTTT CASSPAWVTGEAFF
TRBJ1-1 - TRBV28 many TGTGCCAGCAGAGCTCAGGGGTCACCGCACACTGAAGCTTTCTTT CASRAQGSPHTEAFF
TRBJ2-1 TRBD2 TRBV20-1 - TGCAGTGCTAGTCCCGGGGGACTAGCGGTGTACAATGAGCAGTTCTTC CSASPGGLAVYNEQFF
TRBJ1-3 - TRBV5-4 - TGTGCCAGCAGCTTGGCCCGAACTGGCTCTGGAAACACCATATATTTT CASSLARTGSGNTIYF
TRBJ1-2 - TRBV6-1 few TGTGCCAGCAGTGAAGTCGGTAGTGAATCGTCTTCTGGCTACACCTTC CASSEVGSESSSGYTF
TRBJ2-7 - TRBV27 few TGTGCCAGCAGTTTAGTCCCTTTCTACGAGCAGTACTTC CASSLVPFYEQYF
TRBJ2-2 TRBD1 TRBV6-5 - TGTGCCAGCAGTACTGACAGGGTCAGCGCCGGGGAGCTGTTTTTT CASSTDRVSAGELFF
TRBJ2-5 - TRBV20-1 - TGCAGTGCAGGACAGTACCAAGAGACCCAGTACTTC CSAGQYQETQYF
TRBJ1-1 - TRBV6-5 - TGTGCCAGCAGTTACTCCCTCCAGTTAAGCGTCGTGAACACTGAAGCTTTCTTT CASSYSLQLSVVNTEAFF
TRBJ1-4 TRBD1 TRBV28 - TGTGCCAGCAAAGAAAGACAGGGGTTAAATGAAAAACTGTTTTTT CASKERQGLNEKLFF
TRBJ2-3 - TRBV4-3 - TGCGCCAGCAGCCAAGGAGTCAGTGCCACTGGGGGTACGCAGTATTTT CASSQGVSATGGTQYF
TRBJ2-5 TRBD2 TRBV5-1 few TGCGCCAGCAGCTTAATAGGATGGACTAGTAGGTCCGGAGAGACCCAGTACTTC CASSLIGWTSRSGETQYF
TRBJ2-2 TRBD1 TRBV12-3/TRBV12-4 few TGTGCCAGCATCCACTTGGGGACAGCGAACACCGGGGAGCTGTTTTTT CASIHLGTANTGELFF
TRBJ2-3 - TRBV12-3/TRBV12-4 few TGTGCCAGCAGCCAAGCCGAGGGGGTCAGCACAGATACGCAGTATTTT CASSQAEGVSTDTQYF
TRBJ2-7 TRBD1 TRBV20-1 few TGCAGTGCTCCCTCCGGGACAGGGGGTTACGAGCAGTACTTC CSAPSGTGGYEQYF
TRBJ1-4 - TRBV19 - TGTGCCAGTAGTACAGGGACAAGCTCTAATGAAAAACTGTTTTTT CASSTGTSSNEKLFF
TRBJ2-4 TRBD1 TRBV5-5 - TGTGCCAGCAGCTTGGACAGGGGAAGCATTCAGTACTTC CASSLDRGSIQYF
TRBJ2-4 - TRBV2 few TGCCTAAAACAAAACATTCAGTACTTC CLKQNIQYF
TRBJ2-7 TRBD2 TRBV4-2 once TGTGCCAGCAGCCACGGGAGGGCCTACGAGCAGTACTTC CASSHGRAYEQYF
TRBJ2-5 - TRBV4-2 few TGTGCCAGCAGCCAAGGTCGGCTGGCATTACGTGAAGAGACCCAGTACTTC CASSQGRLALREETQYF